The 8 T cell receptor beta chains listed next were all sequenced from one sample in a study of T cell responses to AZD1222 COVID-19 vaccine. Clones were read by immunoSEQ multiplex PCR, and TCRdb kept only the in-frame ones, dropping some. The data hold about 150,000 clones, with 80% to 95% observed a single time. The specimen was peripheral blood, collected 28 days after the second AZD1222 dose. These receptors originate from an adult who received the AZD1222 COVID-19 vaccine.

CDR3 sequence reads: CATSGGPGVANTEAFF. CDR3 nucleotide sequence: TGTGCCACCAGCGGTGGACCAGGCGTTGCGAACACTGAAGCTTTCTTT. The chain recombines TRBV15 with TRBJ1-1; D remains ambiguous. The length of the CDR3 is 16 residues. CDR1 LNHNV and CDR2 YYDKDF come from the germline V gene (reference sequence). V gave up 5 bases and J gave up 1 base, with 17 bases separating them.

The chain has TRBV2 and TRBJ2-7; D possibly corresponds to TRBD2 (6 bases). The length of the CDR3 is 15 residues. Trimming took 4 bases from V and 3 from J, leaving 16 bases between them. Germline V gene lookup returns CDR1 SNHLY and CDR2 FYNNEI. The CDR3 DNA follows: TGTGCCAGCAGTGTATACGGGGGATCGGGCTACGAGCAGTACTTC. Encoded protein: CASSVYGGSGYEQYF.

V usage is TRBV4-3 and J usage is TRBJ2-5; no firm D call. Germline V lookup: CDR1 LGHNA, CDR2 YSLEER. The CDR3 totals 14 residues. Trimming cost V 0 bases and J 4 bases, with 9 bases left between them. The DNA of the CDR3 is TGCGCCAGCAGCCAAGATCTCCTCATAGAGACCCAGTACTTC. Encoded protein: CASSQDLLIETQYF.

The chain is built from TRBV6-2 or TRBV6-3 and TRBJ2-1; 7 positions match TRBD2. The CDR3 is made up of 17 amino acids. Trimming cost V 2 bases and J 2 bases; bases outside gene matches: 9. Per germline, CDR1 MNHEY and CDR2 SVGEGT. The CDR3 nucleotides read TGTGCCAGCAGTTACGGGTTTGCGGGAGTTCCCTACAATGAGCAGTTCTTC. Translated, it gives CASSYGFAGVPYNEQFF.

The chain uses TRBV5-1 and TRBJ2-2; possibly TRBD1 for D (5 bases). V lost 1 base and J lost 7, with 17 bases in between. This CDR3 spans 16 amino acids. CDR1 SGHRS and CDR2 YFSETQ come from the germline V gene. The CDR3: CASSLYPAGQIGELFF. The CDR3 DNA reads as TGCGCCAGCAGCTTGTATCCGGCAGGGCAGATCGGGGAGCTGTTTTTT.

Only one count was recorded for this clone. The CDR3 DNA is TGCGCCAGCAGCCAAGATGCTAGAGGGAACACTGAAGCTTTCTTT. Protein: CASSQDARGNTEAFF. V gene TRBV4-1 combines with J gene TRBJ1-1; no firm D call. From germline, CDR1 is MGHRA and CDR2 YSYEKL. CDR3 length: 15 amino acids. Trimming pared 0 bases from V and 1 base from J, leaving 9 bases between.

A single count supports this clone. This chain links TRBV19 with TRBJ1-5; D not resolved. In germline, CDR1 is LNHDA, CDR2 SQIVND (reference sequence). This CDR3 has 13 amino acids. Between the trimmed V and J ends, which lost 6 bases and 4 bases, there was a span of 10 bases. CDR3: CASSEDGNQPQHF. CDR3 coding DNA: TGTGCCAGTAGCGAGGACGGTAATCAGCCCCAGCATTTT.

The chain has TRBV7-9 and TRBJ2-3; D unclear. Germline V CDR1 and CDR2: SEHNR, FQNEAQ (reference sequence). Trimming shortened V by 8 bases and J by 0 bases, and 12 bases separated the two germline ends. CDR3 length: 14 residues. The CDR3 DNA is TGTGCCAGCTCTCAAGGGTGGAGCACAGATACGCAGTATTTT. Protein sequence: CASSQGWSTDTQYF.